A single T cell receptor beta chain is shown here with its context. The CDR3 runs to 15 residues. V was clipped by 5 bases and J by 5 bases; unmatched bases: 11. The germline gives CDR1 MDHEN, CDR2 SYDVKM. Generated by immunoSEQ multiplex PCR, the TCRdb table keeps only in-frame clones and is missing some. The repertoire holds under 85,000 clones, roughly 90% seen once, with about 11% in the top ten. The sample comes from a study of T cell responses to AZD1222 COVID-19 vaccine. Study context: Second doses were pooled across both intervals (about 4 or about 12 weeks).

This sequence originates from an adult in good health. The source material was peripheral blood, sampled on day 0 of AZD1222 vaccination. The chain combines TRBV28 with TRBJ1-1, with 7 bases aligning to TRBD1. The CDR3 loop reads CASSLPTGDGTEAFF. The CDR3 DNA reads TGTGCCAGCAGTCTCCCCACAGGGGATGGTACTGAAGCTTTCTTT.